One and the same sample provided the 3 T cell receptor beta chains below, sequenced in a study of blood T cell repertoires in COVID-19. Generated by immunoSEQ multiplex PCR, the TCRdb table keeps only in-frame clones and is missing some. The sample consists of approximately 500,000 clones, about 89% of them appearing once. Sequenced: peripheral blood. The receptors here all came from a woman between 50 and 59 years old with COVID-19, enrolled during active disease.

This chain uses TRBV6-5 with TRBJ2-5; 9 bases fit TRBD1. The V gene end was trimmed by 6 bases and the J gene end by 7 bases; junction bases not matched to a gene: 9. This CDR3 has 14 amino acids. The germline CDR1 and CDR2 sequences are MNHEY and SVGAGI. Here the CDR3 DNA reads TGTGCCAGCAGCCAGGACAGGGGTTTGGGGACCCAGTACTTC. Its protein is CASSQDRGLGTQYF.

The rearrangement links TRBV7-8 to TRBJ1-3; tentatively, D is TRBD1 (5 bases). This CDR3 is 16 amino acids long. With 4 bases removed from V and 0 bases from J, the gap between germline ends came to 13 bases. Germline CDR1 is SGHVS and CDR2 is FQNEAQ. The CDR3 region is CASSSQGANSGNTIYF. CDR3 sequence (DNA): TGTGCCAGCAGCTCCCAAGGGGCGAACTCTGGAAACACCATATATTTT.

This clone was counted once. The V and J genes are TRBV5-1 and TRBJ2-7; 9 nucleotides agree with TRBD1. From germline, CDR1 is SGHRS and CDR2 YFSETQ. This CDR3 is 16 amino acids long. Unmatched junction bases numbered 4, after V lost 0 bases and J lost 0 bases. CDR3 sequence: CASSLGGTGSSYEQYF. Here the CDR3 DNA reads TGCGCCAGCAGCTTGGGAGGGACAGGGAGCTCCTACGAGCAGTACTTC.